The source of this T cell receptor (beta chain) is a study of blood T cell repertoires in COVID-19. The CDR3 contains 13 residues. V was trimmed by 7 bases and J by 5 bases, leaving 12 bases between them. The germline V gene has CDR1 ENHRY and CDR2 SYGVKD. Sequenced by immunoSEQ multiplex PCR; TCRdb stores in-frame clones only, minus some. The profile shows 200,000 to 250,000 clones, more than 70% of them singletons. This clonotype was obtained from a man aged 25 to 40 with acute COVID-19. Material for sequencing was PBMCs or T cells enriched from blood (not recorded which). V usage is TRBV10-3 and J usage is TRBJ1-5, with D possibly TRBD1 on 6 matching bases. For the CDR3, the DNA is TGTGCCATCAACAGGGCCCGGGATCAGCCCCAGCATTTT. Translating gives CAINRARDQPQHF.